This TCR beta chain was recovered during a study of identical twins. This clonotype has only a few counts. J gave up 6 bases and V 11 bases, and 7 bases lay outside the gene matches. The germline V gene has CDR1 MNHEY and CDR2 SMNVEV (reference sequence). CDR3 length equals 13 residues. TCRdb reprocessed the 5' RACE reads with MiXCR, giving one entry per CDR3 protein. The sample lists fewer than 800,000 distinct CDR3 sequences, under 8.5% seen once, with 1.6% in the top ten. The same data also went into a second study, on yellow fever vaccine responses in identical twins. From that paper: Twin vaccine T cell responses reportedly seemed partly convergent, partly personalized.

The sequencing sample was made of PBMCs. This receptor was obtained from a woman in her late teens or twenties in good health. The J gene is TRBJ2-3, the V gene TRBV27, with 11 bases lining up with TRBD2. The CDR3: CASRLAGRDTQYF. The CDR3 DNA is TGTGCCTCCCGACTAGCGGGGAGGGATACGCAGTATTTT.